This passage covers 6 T cell receptor beta chains from one sample sequenced in a study of response to subunit inactivated influenza vaccine. Each CDR3 protein is one row after TCRdb ran MiXCR on the RT-PCR reads. The sample has under 800,000 distinct CDR3 sequences; approximately 13% are singletons. The sequenced sample was PBMCs from blood, obtained roughly 15 days before vaccination. Source of these receptors: a man between 50 and 59 years old who received an inactivated influenza vaccine.

This clonotype was detected only once. The rearrangement links TRBV21-1 to TRBJ1-5; the table names TRBD1, a call not compared with the DNA. TRBV21-1 is a documented pseudogene. The CDR3 sequence is 18 residues long. Here the CDR3 reads CASSKSLPGRGYVQPQHF. The CDR3 nucleotides are TGTGCCAGCAGCAAAAGTCTTCCGGGCAGGGGGTATGTTCAGCCCCAGCATTTT.

This clonotype was seen many times. This chain joins TRBV5-1 and TRBJ2-7, with D perhaps assigned TRBD1 or TRBD2 (5 bases each). Germline V gene data show CDR1 as SGHRS and CDR2 as YFSETQ. The CDR3 is 12 residues long. V dropped 4 bases and J dropped 5 bases, with 10 bases sitting between them. CDR3 in amino acids: CASSTGRDEQYF. DNA for the CDR3: TGCGCCAGCAGCACGGGACGAGACGAGCAGTACTTC.

For the CDR3, the DNA is TGTGCCTGGAGTGTAAACTTGAGTAACCAGCCCCAGCATTTT. Protein product: CAWSVNLSNQPQHF. The chain recombines TRBV30 with TRBJ1-5; no reliable D call. V lost 0 bases and J lost 7, with 13 bases in between. The CDR3 has 14 residues. From germline, CDR1 is GTSNPN and CDR2 SVGIG (reference sequence).

This clonotype came up once. This sequence may be a read error, since a much larger clone differs from it by one base. The rearrangement links TRBV4-3 to TRBJ2-3, with D unclear. Germline assignment: CDR1 LGHNA and CDR2 YSLEER. The CDR3 sequence is 12 residues long. The CDR3 region has the DNA TGCGCCAGCAGCAAGAATGCAGATACGCATTATTTT. Translated, it gives CASSKNADTHYF.

At least ten counts were recorded for this clonotype. The V and J genes are TRBV29-1 and TRBJ2-3, with 11 bases that match TRBD2. CDR1 is SQVTM, CDR2 ANQGSEA, per germline. The CDR3 length is 16 residues. J was trimmed by 2 bases and V by 0 bases; bases with no gene match: 4. This chain's CDR3 is CSVEEDSGRVTDTQYF. The CDR3 DNA is TGCAGCGTTGAAGAGGATAGCGGGAGGGTCACAGATACGCAGTATTTT.

There are many counts of this clonotype. The chain has TRBV6-4 and TRBJ2-3; D call uncertain. This CDR3 spans 14 amino acids. Trimming shortened V by 0 bases and J by 11 bases, and 15 bases separated the two germline ends. The germline gives CDR1 MRHNA, CDR2 SNTAGT. CDR3 in DNA: TGTGCCAGCAGTGACTCCGATGGGTTCCAAGGGCAGTATTTT. It specifies CASSDSDGFQGQYF.